What follows are 2 T cell receptor beta chains derived from one specimen sequenced in a study of blood T cells in healthy people across ages. It was with a sample-barcoded 5' primer and a J-beta primer mix that a second PCR of about 7 to 12 cycles was run. TCRdb passed the 5' RACE reads through MiXCR, listing each CDR3 protein once. The sample shows approximately 730,000 distinct CDR3 sequences, about 55% of them seen only once. Material: blood. These receptors all come from a man older than 75 in good health.

The genes are TRBV10-3 and TRBJ2-3; the D is unclear. Germline CDR1 is ENHRY and CDR2 is SYGVKD. This CDR3 region has 14 residues. V lost 3 bases and J lost 14, with 21 bases in between. CDR3 amino acids: CAISDKESSRYVYF. CDR3 coding DNA: TGTGCCATCAGTGATAAAGAGAGCAGTAGATACGTGTATTTT.

This chain links TRBV2 with TRBJ1-4, with TRBD1 matching 7 bases. This CDR3 has 15 residues. Trimming at V came to 4 bases and at J to 8 bases, leaving 10 bases not matched to a gene. Germline CDR1 and CDR2: SNHLY and FYNNEI. For the CDR3, the DNA is TGTGCCAGCAGTGGGGGACAGCTCGGTTTAGAAAAACTGTTTTTT. Protein: CASSGGQLGLEKLFF.